These 3 T cell receptor beta chains were all obtained from the same sample, sequenced in a study of blood T cell repertoires in COVID-19. This table comes from immunoSEQ multiplex PCR, and its TCRdb copy is limited to in-frame clones, with some not included. Of 190,000 or so clones in the sample, 70% to 85% were seen once. The sample was peripheral blood. The receptors originated from a human donor with acute or convalescent COVID-19. The donor label of this sample is uncertain.

The chain joins TRBV9 to TRBJ2-1, with 7 bases that match TRBD2. V lost 0 bases, J lost 5 bases, and 8 bases stayed unmatched. CDR3 length equals 16 residues. Germline CDR1 and CDR2: SGDLS and YYNGEE. Written as DNA, the CDR3 is TGTGCCAGCAGCGTAGCCCCTAGCCTAGCGGACAATGAGCAGTTCTTC. Its protein is CASSVAPSLADNEQFF.

V is TRBV9 and J is TRBJ2-1; TRBD2 matches 14 bases. In germline, CDR1 is SGDLS, CDR2 YYNGEE. V trimming: 0 bases; J trimming: 3 bases; junction bases outside the gene matches: 14. The CDR3 is 21 residues long. CDR3 in amino acids: CASSVEVRDRTSGRFYNEQFF. DNA for the CDR3: TGTGCCAGCAGCGTAGAAGTACGGGATAGGACTAGCGGGAGGTTCTACAATGAGCAGTTCTTC. The variable domain in full, with the rest retrieved from reference TRBV9 and TRBJ2-1, is DSGVTQTPKHLITATGQRVTLRCSPRSGDLSVYWYQQSLDQGLQFLIQYYNGEERAKGNILERFSAQQFPDLHSELNLSSLELGDSALYFCASSVEVRDRTSGRFYNEQFFGPGTRLTVL.

This chain connects TRBV6-5 to TRBJ1-3; maybe TRBD1 (6 bases). The CDR3 loop spans 14 amino acids. The germline CDR1 and CDR2 sequences are MNHEY and SVGAGI. V gave up 8 bases and J gave up 0 bases, with 11 bases separating them. For the CDR3, the DNA is TGTGCCAGCGGCCGGGACACCTCTGGAAACACCATATATTTT. This encodes CASGRDTSGNTIYF.